One sample yielded the 7 T cell receptor beta chains listed below, sequenced in a study of blood T cell repertoires in COVID-19. Produced via immunoSEQ multiplex PCR; TCRdb's table is partial and in-frame only. Here the sample spans some 240,000 clones, 85% being singletons. Sequencing input: PBMCs or T cells enriched from blood (not recorded which). The receptors come from a woman between 45 and 65 years old who had been exposed to COVID-19.

V is TRBV9 and J is TRBJ1-3; D uncertain. Trimming shortened V by 0 bases and J by 0 bases, and 4 bases separated the two germline ends. This CDR3 comprises 14 residues. Per germline, CDR1 SGDLS and CDR2 YYNGEE. The CDR3 sequence is CASSVANSGNTIYF. The CDR3 DNA reads TGTGCCAGCAGCGTAGCCAACTCTGGAAACACCATATATTTT.

CDR3 DNA: TGTGCCAGTAGGTCCGGACAGGTGGTTTATTCACCCCTCCACTTT. It is translated as CASRSGQVVYSPLHF. This chain connects TRBV19 to TRBJ1-6; TRBD1 matches 7 bases. CDR3 size: 15 residues. Germline lookup yields CDR1 LNHDA and CDR2 SQIVND (reference sequence). V gave up 6 bases and J gave up 8 bases; unmatched junction bases: 10.

The chain is built from TRBV4-1 and TRBJ2-7; a possible D gene is TRBD1 (5 bases). Germline CDR1 MGHRA, CDR2 YSYEKL. This CDR3 has 15 residues. V lost 1 base and J lost 2, with 12 bases in between. As DNA, the CDR3 is TGCGCCAGCAGCCAAGGACAGCGAGGAGCCTACGAGCAGTACTTC. It yields the protein CASSQGQRGAYEQYF.

The chain employs TRBV11-2 and TRBJ2-7; 10 positions match TRBD2. The trim removed 4 bases at V and 9 bases at J, leaving 9 bases unmatched. The CDR3 sequence is 14 residues long. Germline CDR1 and CDR2: SGHAT and FQNNGV. CDR3 loop: CASSSPTSGAGQYF. DNA of the CDR3: TGTGCCAGCAGCTCCCCCACTAGCGGGGCGGGGCAGTACTTC.

V is TRBV6-5 and J is TRBJ2-2; perhaps TRBD2 as D (6 bases). The ends were cut back, 5 bases at V and 5 bases at J, with 15 bases in the middle. CDR1 and CDR2 (germline): MNHEY, SVGAGI. This CDR3 is 15 amino acids long. In DNA, the CDR3 is TGTGCCAGCAGTCGTCGTAGTGGAGGGACCGGGGAGCTGTTTTTT. Encoded protein: CASSRRSGGTGELFF.

This chain links TRBV6-2 or TRBV6-3 with TRBJ2-3; 7 bases fit TRBD2. V dropped 0 bases and J dropped 2; count of bases not matched to a gene: 5. Germline V gene data show CDR1 as MNHEY and CDR2 as SVGEGT. This CDR3 has 16 residues. In nucleotides, the CDR3 is TGTGCCAGCAGTTACTCAAGCGGGGTGATCACAGATACGCAGTATTTT. It translates to CASSYSSGVITDTQYF.

This chain's CDR3 is CATSEGAPNTEAFF. CDR3 bases: TGTGCCACCAGTGAGGGGGCTCCGAACACTGAAGCTTTCTTT. The chain couples TRBV24-1 to TRBJ1-1, with D perhaps matching TRBD1 (6 bases). Germline V gives CDR1 KGHDR, CDR2 SFDVKD. Trimming removed 4 bases from V and 1 base from J, with 9 bases in between. The CDR3 runs 14 residues.